This passage covers 26 T cell receptor beta chains from one sample sequenced in a study of T cells in Graves' hyperthyroidism and ophthalmopathy. RNA transcripts served as the template for amplifying TCR beta CDR3 regions. With the HTBI primer set, the TCR CDR3 went through a first round of RT-PCR. MiXCR was run by TCRdb on the multiplex PCR reads, yielding one entry per CDR3 protein. The top ten clones hold roughly 10% of a sample with about 95,000 distinct CDR3 sequences, approximately 42% of them seen once. The source material was peripheral blood or thyroid tissue (not recorded which). The receptors were sampled from a woman aged 25 to 39 with Graves' hyperthyroidism.

This chain connects TRBV20-1 to TRBJ2-5; possibly TRBD1 or TRBD2 for D (5 bases each). This CDR3 comprises 12 residues. CDR1 DFQATT and CDR2 SNEGSKA come from the germline V gene (reference sequence). The CDR3 sequence: CSVTGAPETQYF. The CDR3 nucleotides are TGCAGCGTAACCGGGGCTCCAGAGACCCAGTACTTC.

This clonotype was picked up a small number of times. This chain uses TRBV28 with TRBJ1-2; D ambiguous. Germline CDR1 MDHEN, CDR2 SYDVKM. The CDR3 covers 13 residues. Trimming removed 7 bases at V and 3 bases at J, with 12 bases between. The CDR3, as DNA: TGTGCCAGCATGGCCTACGGCCACTATGGCTACACCTTC. As protein: CASMAYGHYGYTF.

This clonotype appeared once. The missing conserved phenylalanine or tryptophan at the end of this CDR3 makes a read error likely. The chain joins TRBV20-1 to TRBJ1-5, with TRBD1 identical over 8 bases. The CDR3 runs to 15 residues. The germline CDR1 and CDR2 sequences are DFQATT and SNEGSKA (reference sequence). The J segment lost 11 bases and the V segment lost 3 bases, leaving 15 bases of the junction unmatched. This CDR3 is CSASNDRGSQETQHS. CDR3 nucleotides: TGCAGTGCTAGCAATGACAGGGGTTCCCAAGAGACCCAGCATTCT.

A word on this clonotype: The junction departs from germline at one end; a sequencing error may be responsible. The V call is TRBV15, the J call TRBJ1-2, with 8 bases lining up with TRBD1. The germline V gene has CDR1 LNHNV and CDR2 YYDKDF (reference sequence). CDR3 size: 16 residues. CDR3 in DNA: TGTGCCGCCAGCAGTCCGGGACAGGTCGAAAGTTATGGCTACACCTTC. Translated, it gives CAASSPGQVESYGYTF.

The rearrangement links TRBV20-1 to TRBJ2-7; 10 bases map to TRBD2. CDR1 is DFQATT and CDR2 is SNEGSKA in the germline V gene (reference sequence). This CDR3 contains 15 residues. The V and J ends lost 7 bases and 7 bases, in that order; junction bases with no gene match: 16. In DNA, the CDR3 is TGCAGTGTTACCGTTCCCGGGACTAGCGCGCGGGAGCAGTACTTC. It yields the protein CSVTVPGTSAREQYF.

Comments on this clonotype: Possible read error: a much larger clone is one base away. The final CDR3 position lacks the conserved phenylalanine or tryptophan, pointing to a likely read error. The chain links TRBV2 to TRBJ1-1; unclear D gene. Per the germline V gene, CDR1 is SNHLY and CDR2 is FYNNEI. The V end was cut by 5 bases, the J end by 0 bases, with 10 bases between. The CDR3 totals 14 residues. CDR3: CASSSGLVNTEAFL. CDR3 bases: TGTGCCAGCAGTTCGGGATTGGTGAACACTGAAGCTTTCCTT.

The chain is built from TRBV25-1 and TRBJ1-1; D unresolved. Germline V lookup: CDR1 MGHDK, CDR2 SYGVNS. This CDR3 comprises 13 residues. Trimming took 8 bases from V and 3 from J, leaving 13 bases between them. CDR3 sequence reads: CASLEGYDTEAFF. The DNA of the CDR3 is TGTGCCAGCTTGGAAGGGTATGACACTGAAGCTTTCTTT.

This clonotype was counted many times. The chain has TRBV2 and TRBJ2-7; the match to TRBD1 covers 7 bases. The CDR3 spans 12 residues. J gave up 5 bases and V 5 bases, and 3 bases lay outside the gene matches. Germline values: CDR1 SNHLY, CDR2 FYNNEI. The chain's CDR3 is CASSSGQDEQYF. CDR3 DNA: TGTGCCAGCAGTTCCGGACAGGACGAGCAGTACTTC.

This clonotype was found many times. The chain combines TRBV19 with TRBJ1-5, with 11 bases fitting TRBD1. CDR1 and CDR2 from the germline V gene are LNHDA and SQIVND (reference sequence). CDR3 length equals 15 residues. J lost 4 bases, V lost 5 bases, and 4 bases had no gene match. CDR3: CASSYRDRGNQPQHF. CDR3 nucleotide sequence: TGTGCCAGTAGTTACCGGGACAGGGGGAATCAGCCCCAGCATTTT.

This clonotype was detected only once. The J gene is TRBJ1-1, the V gene TRBV6-5; 9 bases match TRBD1. V shed 6 bases, J shed 4 bases, and the junction held 6 bases outside the gene matches. The CDR3 has 14 amino acids. The germline gives CDR1 MNHEY, CDR2 SVGAGI. CDR3 sequence (DNA): TGTGCCAGCAGGGACAGGGGCGAGAGCACTGAAGCTTTCTTT. Residues: CASRDRGESTEAFF.

This clonotype came up many times. The genes are TRBV7-9 and TRBJ1-5, with unresolved D. CDR3 size: 14 residues. The germline V gene encodes CDR1 SEHNR and CDR2 FQNEAQ (reference sequence). V was shortened by 5 bases and J by 4 bases, with 12 bases between the two germline ends. This CDR3 is CASSLGVTNQPQHF. DNA of the CDR3: TGTGCCAGCAGCCTGGGAGTTACAAATCAGCCCCAGCATTTT. Based on the CDR3 plus reference TRBV7-9 and TRBJ1-5, the full variable domain is DTGVSQNPRHKITKRGQNVTFRCDPISEHNRLYWYRQTLGQGPEFLTYFQNEAQLEKSRLLSDRFSAERPKGSFSTLEIQRTEQGDSAMYLCASSLGVTNQPQHFGDGTRLSIL.

This clonotype appeared a few times. The rearrangement joins TRBV7-2 to TRBJ1-1; no reliable D call. This CDR3 has 18 residues. Trimming left V 6 bases short and J 4 bases short, with 27 bases between. Per germline, CDR1 SGHTA and CDR2 FQGNSA. The CDR3 nucleotides are TGTGCCAGCAGTAAAAACCCCATGTGGAGTTGGTTGGTCACTGAAGCTTTCTTT. As protein: CASSKNPMWSWLVTEAFF.

This clonotype was observed at least ten times. The gene calls are TRBV7-2 and TRBJ2-7; D is perhaps TRBD2 (5 bases). CDR3 length: 13 residues. Germline V gene data show CDR1 as SGHTA and CDR2 as FQGNSA. Trimming shortened V by 3 bases and J by 2 bases, and 8 bases separated the two germline ends. In DNA form, the CDR3 reads TGTGCCAGCAGCTTCGGGAAGACCTACGAGCAGTACTTC. Translation: CASSFGKTYEQYF.

The chain uses TRBV7-2 and TRBJ2-5, with 7 bases matching TRBD2. V was pared by 1 base and J by 6 bases, with 2 bases of the junction left unmatched. Per germline, CDR1 SGHTA and CDR2 FQGNSA. CDR3 length: 13 amino acids. In nucleotides, the CDR3 is TGTGCCAGCAGCTTAGACGGGAGGCAGACCCAGTACTTC. It yields the protein CASSLDGRQTQYF.

This clonotype showed up many times. The V call is TRBV12-3 or TRBV12-4, the J call TRBJ1-1; D unclear. Trimming pared 4 bases from V and 4 bases from J, leaving 10 bases between. This CDR3 is 13 amino acids long. CDR3 region: CASSSGGGTEAFF. In DNA, the CDR3 is TGTGCCAGCAGTTCCGGAGGTGGCACTGAAGCTTTCTTT.

Concerning this clonotype itself: Germline and junction disagree at one end, which may indicate a read error. V and J are TRBV30 and TRBJ2-7; weak D call: TRBD2 (6 bases). The CDR3 spans 15 residues. Looked up from germline, CDR1 is GTSNPN and CDR2 is SVGIG (reference sequence). CDR3 amino acids: CAWSVLGREEAERYF. The CDR3 coding sequence is TGTGCCTGGAGTGTACTGGGCAGGGAGGAGGCCGAGCGGTACTTC.

This clonotype was picked up many times. The J gene is TRBJ1-4, the V gene TRBV7-9; 7 positions match TRBD1. This CDR3 region has 15 residues. The V gene end was trimmed by 5 bases and the J gene end by 5 bases; junction bases not matched to a gene: 8. The germline V gene encodes CDR1 SEHNR and CDR2 FQNEAQ (reference sequence). For the CDR3, the DNA is TGTGCCAGCAGCCCCTCGGACAGGCTAAATGAAAAACTGTTTTTT. This gives the protein CASSPSDRLNEKLFF.

This clonotype was seen ten or more times. This chain links TRBV20-1 with TRBJ2-7; a possible D gene is TRBD2 (5 bases). Germline V CDR1 and CDR2: DFQATT, SNEGSKA (reference sequence). This CDR3 region has 13 residues. V shed 3 bases and J shed 0 bases, with 9 bases lying between them. DNA of the CDR3: TGCAGTGCTAGGGCGGGTAGCTCCTACGAGCAGTACTTC. Translated: CSARAGSSYEQYF.

This clonotype was seen just once. The conserved phenylalanine or tryptophan is not found at the CDR3 terminus, so this likely reflects a read error. V and J are TRBV29-1 and TRBJ2-5; D gene uncertain. V lost 7 bases, J lost 7 bases, and 16 bases lay in between. Germline values: CDR1 SQVTM, CDR2 ANQGSEA. The CDR3 extends over 12 amino acids. Written as DNA, the CDR3 is TGCAGCGCCCCCGACTGGTCAGGGACCCAGTACCTC. It codes for CSAPDWSGTQYL.

This clonotype came up many times. This sequence joins TRBV29-1 and TRBJ2-5; weak D call: TRBD2 (5 bases). Trimming shortened V by 6 bases and J by 1 base, and 15 bases separated the two germline ends. CDR1 SQVTM and CDR2 ANQGSEA come from the germline V gene. This CDR3 has 14 residues. CDR3 in amino acids: CSVMRSGGQETQYF. CDR3 nucleotides: TGCAGCGTCATGAGGAGCGGAGGCCAAGAGACCCAGTACTTC. Combining the CDR3 with reference TRBV29-1 and TRBJ2-5 gives the whole variable domain SAVISQKPSRDICQRGTSLTIQCQVDSQVTMMFWYRQQPGQSLTLIATANQGSEATYESGFVIDKFPISRPNLTFSTLTVSNMSPEDSSIYLCSVMRSGGQETQYFGPGTRLLVL.

The table lists this clonotype with a few counts. This clone may be a read error of a much larger clone one base away. J is TRBJ2-7 and V is TRBV6-6, with D uncertain. The length of the CDR3 is 12 residues. The germline V gene encodes CDR1 MNHNY and CDR2 SVGAGI (reference sequence). In nucleotides, the CDR3 is TGTGCCGGCAGTTCTTCAGGTTCCGAGCAGTACTTC. Encoded protein: CAGSSSGSEQYF.

The chain combines TRBV12-3 or TRBV12-4 with TRBJ2-7; TRBD1 might be the D (5 bases). This CDR3 region has 10 residues. The V end lost 7 bases, the J end lost 9 bases, and 10 bases lay between the germline ends. As DNA, the CDR3 is TGTGCCAGCAATGGCAGGGTGCAGTACTTC. This codes for CASNGRVQYF.

This clonotype appeared many times. The V gene is TRBV28, the J gene TRBJ2-7; unclear D gene. The CDR3 is 14 amino acids. Germline values: CDR1 MDHEN, CDR2 SYDVKM. V lost 5 bases to trimming and J lost 2 bases, with 13 bases between them. This CDR3 is CASSPPSRPYEQYF. The CDR3 DNA reads TGTGCCAGCAGTCCCCCCTCGCGCCCCTACGAGCAGTACTTC.

Regarding this clonotype: A much larger clone differs from this one at a single base, so this may be a read error. J is TRBJ2-7 and V is TRBV6-1, with D perhaps being TRBD1 or TRBD2 (5 bases each). The V gene's germline CDR1 is MNHNS and CDR2 SASEGT. The CDR3 has 16 amino acids. V was cut by 5 bases and J by 3 bases, with 20 bases left in between. The CDR3 region has the DNA TGTGCCAGCAGTCATCACGGGGAAGGGACGGGCTACGAGCAGTACTTC. Protein: CASSHHGEGTGYEQYF.

Turning to this clonotype: It is unclear where the CDR3 begins or ends on the DNA, so no DNA is shown, and the CDR3 is as TCRdb lists it. The chain employs TRBV25-1 and TRBJ1-6; the DNA was not compared with TRBD1, the D call given in the table. Germline CDR1 is MGHDK and CDR2 is SYGVNS. The CDR3 is 21 residues long, ends included. The CDR3 sequence is CDSSFYICSAPQGTGNSPLHF.

The chain recombines TRBV12-3 or TRBV12-4 with TRBJ2-7; TRBD1 matches at 7 bases. This CDR3 is 14 amino acids long. J was trimmed by 1 base and V by 4 bases; bases with no gene match: 4. CDR3 sequence reads: CASSWPGQSYEQYF. CDR3 nucleotide sequence: TGTGCCAGCAGTTGGCCGGGACAGTCCTACGAGCAGTACTTC.